This is a list of T cell receptor beta chains from one sample in a study of CD8 T cells in ankylosing spondylitis. From the 5' RACE reads, TCRdb called clonotypes with MiXCR, one entry per CDR3 protein. The sample has 85,000 to 100,000 distinct CDR3 sequences; about 9% are singletons. The sample taken for sequencing was blood, either unsorted or a sorted T cell fraction (not recorded which). These receptors all stem from a male donor with ankylosing spondylitis or in good health (not recorded which). Each CDR3 is given with its conserved first and last residue. Clone size is given for some rows only: seen once, a few or many times, or a class if the clone is expanded.

V: TRBV15
J: TRBJ2-7
size: many
CDR3: CATSREPTGVEQYF

V: TRBV27
J: TRBJ1-6
size: many
CDR3: CASSLSGSSFYNSPLHF

V: TRBV9
J: TRBJ2-2
size: many
CDR3: CASSTNRVYTGELFF

V: TRBV5-1
J: TRBJ2-3
size: many
CDR3: CASSLTSGGSDTQYF

V: TRBV7-2
J: TRBJ2-5
size: few
CDR3: CASSLGTSGGGETQYF

V: TRBV5-1
J: TRBJ2-7
size: -
CDR3: CASSLVNEQYF

V: TRBV5-1
J: TRBJ1-3
size: many
CDR3: CASSLVPESGNTIYF

V: TRBV15
J: TRBJ2-5
size: -
CDR3: CATSRDPGGEETQYF

V: TRBV7-9
J: TRBJ2-3
size: few
CDR3: CASSPSASTDTQYF

V: TRBV11-2
J: TRBJ1-5
size: few
CDR3: CASSLVGWDRLSNQPQHF

V: TRBV19
J: TRBJ1-1
size: medium-sized
CDR3: CASTRRGTEAFF

V: TRBV5-4
J: TRBJ1-1
size: -
CDR3: CASRDRKNTEAFF

V: TRBV5-1
J: TRBJ2-1
size: -
CDR3: CASSPEVNEQFF

V: TRBV27
J: TRBJ2-3
size: many
CDR3: CASSLYVLAGEADTQYF

V: TRBV5-1
J: TRBJ1-4
size: many
CDR3: CASSLAEANEKLFF

V: TRBV5-1
J: TRBJ2-2
size: many
CDR3: CASSARKANTGPANTGELFF

V: TRBV20-1
J: TRBJ2-2
size: many
CDR3: CSARSSPGVSGELFF

V: TRBV5-4
J: TRBJ2-1
size: many
CDR3: CASSPDGIYNEQFF

V: TRBV25-1
J: TRBJ2-7
size: many
CDR3: CASSEYGVLNEQYF

V: TRBV11-2
J: TRBJ2-1
size: -
CDR3: CASSLSSQGYNEQFF

V: TRBV20-1
J: TRBJ2-7
size: many
CDR3: CSASYRFDGDPYEQYF